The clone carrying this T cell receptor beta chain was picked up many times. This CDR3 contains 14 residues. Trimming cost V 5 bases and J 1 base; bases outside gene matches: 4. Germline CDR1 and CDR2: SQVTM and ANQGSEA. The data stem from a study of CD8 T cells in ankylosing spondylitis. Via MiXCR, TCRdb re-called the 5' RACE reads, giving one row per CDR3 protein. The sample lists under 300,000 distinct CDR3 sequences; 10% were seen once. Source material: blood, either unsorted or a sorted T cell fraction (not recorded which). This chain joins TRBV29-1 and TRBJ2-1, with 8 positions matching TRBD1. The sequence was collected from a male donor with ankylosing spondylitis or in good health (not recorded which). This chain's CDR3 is CSVSGTGSYNEQFF. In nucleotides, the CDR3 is TGCAGCGTTAGTGGGACAGGTTCCTACAATGAGCAGTTCTTC.